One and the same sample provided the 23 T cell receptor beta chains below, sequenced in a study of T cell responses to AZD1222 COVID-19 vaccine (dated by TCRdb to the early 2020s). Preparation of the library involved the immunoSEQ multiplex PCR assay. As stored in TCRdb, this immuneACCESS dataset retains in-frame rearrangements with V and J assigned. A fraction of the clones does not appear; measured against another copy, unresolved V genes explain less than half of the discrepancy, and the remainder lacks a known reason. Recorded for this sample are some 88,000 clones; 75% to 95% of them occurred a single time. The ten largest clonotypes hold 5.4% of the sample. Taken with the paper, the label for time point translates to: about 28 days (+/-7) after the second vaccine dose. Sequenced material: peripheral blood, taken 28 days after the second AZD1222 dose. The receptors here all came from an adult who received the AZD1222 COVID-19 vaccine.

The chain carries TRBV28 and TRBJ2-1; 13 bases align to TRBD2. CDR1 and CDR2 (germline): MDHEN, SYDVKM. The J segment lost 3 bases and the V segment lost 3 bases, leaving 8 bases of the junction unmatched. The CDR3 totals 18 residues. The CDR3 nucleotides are TGTGCCAGCAGTTTTAAGCGGACTAGCGGGGGCCTCTACAATGAGCAGTTCTTC. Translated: CASSFKRTSGGLYNEQFF.

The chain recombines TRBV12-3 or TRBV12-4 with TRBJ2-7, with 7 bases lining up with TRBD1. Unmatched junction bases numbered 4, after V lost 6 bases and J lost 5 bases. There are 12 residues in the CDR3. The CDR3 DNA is TGTGCCAGCAGCCCTCAGGGGGACGAGCAGTACTTC. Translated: CASSPQGDEQYF.

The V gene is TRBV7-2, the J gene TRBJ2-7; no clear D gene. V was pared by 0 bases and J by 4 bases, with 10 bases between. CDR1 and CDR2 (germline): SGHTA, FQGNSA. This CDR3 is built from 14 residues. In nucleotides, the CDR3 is TGTGCCAGCAGCTTAGCTTACGGTTTATACGAGCAGTACTTC. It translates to CASSLAYGLYEQYF.

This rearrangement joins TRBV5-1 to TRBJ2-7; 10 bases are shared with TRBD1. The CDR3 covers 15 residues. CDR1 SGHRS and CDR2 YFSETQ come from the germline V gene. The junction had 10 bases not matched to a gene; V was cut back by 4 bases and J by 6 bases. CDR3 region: CASSTVPGQGREQYF. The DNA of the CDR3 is TGCGCCAGCAGCACCGTCCCGGGACAGGGGCGCGAGCAGTACTTC.

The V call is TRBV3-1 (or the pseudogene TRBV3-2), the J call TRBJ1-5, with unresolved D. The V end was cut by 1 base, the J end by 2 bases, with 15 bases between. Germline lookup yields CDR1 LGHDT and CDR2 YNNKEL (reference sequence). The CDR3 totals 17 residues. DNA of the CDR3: TGTGCCAGCAGCCAAGGGCCGGTAGGGTCGGGCAATCAGCCCCAGCATTTT. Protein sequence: CASSQGPVGSGNQPQHF.

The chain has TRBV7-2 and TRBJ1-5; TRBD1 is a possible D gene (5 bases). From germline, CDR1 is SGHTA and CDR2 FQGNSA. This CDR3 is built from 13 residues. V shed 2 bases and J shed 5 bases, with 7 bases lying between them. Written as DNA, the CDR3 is TGTGCCAGCAGCTTACAGGGTGATCAGCCCCAGCATTTT. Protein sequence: CASSLQGDQPQHF.

The DNA for the CDR3 is TGTGCCAGCATGTGGGGACAGTTGAACACTGAAGCTTTCTTT. Translation gives CASMWGQLNTEAFF. The V and J genes are TRBV13 and TRBJ1-1, with TRBD1 matching over 7 bases. Germline values: CDR1 PRHDT, CDR2 FYEKMQ (reference sequence). V lost 7 bases, J lost 0 bases, and 5 bases stayed unmatched. CDR3 size: 14 residues.

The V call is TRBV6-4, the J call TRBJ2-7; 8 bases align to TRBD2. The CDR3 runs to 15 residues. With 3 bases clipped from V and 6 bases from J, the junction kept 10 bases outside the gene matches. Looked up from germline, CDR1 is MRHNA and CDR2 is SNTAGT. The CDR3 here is CASSEFPRTSSEQYF. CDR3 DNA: TGTGCCAGCAGTGAGTTTCCTAGGACTAGCTCCGAGCAGTACTTC.

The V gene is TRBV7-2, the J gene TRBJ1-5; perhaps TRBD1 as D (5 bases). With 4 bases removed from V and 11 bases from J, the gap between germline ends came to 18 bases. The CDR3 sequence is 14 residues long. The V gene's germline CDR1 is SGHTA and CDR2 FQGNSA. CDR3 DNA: TGTGCCAGCAGCTCAAATCCTTTCAAGGGGTCCCAGCATTTT. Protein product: CASSSNPFKGSQHF.

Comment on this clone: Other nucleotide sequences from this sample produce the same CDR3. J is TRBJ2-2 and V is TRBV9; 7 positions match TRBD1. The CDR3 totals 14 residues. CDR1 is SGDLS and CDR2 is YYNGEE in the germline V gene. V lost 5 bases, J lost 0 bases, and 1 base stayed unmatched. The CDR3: CASRGQSNTGELFF. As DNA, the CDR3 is TGTGCCAGCAGGGGACAGTCGAACACCGGGGAGCTGTTTTTT.

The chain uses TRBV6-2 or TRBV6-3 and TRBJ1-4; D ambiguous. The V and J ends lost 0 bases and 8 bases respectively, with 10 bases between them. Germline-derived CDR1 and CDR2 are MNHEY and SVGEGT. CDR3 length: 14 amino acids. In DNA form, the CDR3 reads TGTGCCAGCAGTTACTCAAAACAAACGGAAAAACTGTTTTTT. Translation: CASSYSKQTEKLFF.

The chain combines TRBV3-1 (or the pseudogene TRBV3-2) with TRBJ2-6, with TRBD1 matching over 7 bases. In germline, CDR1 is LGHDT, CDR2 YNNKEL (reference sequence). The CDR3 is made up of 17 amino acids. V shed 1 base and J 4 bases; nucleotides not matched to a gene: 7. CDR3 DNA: TGTGCCAGCAGCCAAGGGACAGGTTTCGTCGGGGCCAACGTCCTGACTTTC. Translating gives CASSQGTGFVGANVLTF.

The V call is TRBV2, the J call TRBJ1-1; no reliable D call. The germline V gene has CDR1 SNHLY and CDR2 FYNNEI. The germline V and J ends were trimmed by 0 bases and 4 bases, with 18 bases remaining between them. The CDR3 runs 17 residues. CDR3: CASSEANGPGFVTEAFF. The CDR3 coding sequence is TGTGCCAGCAGTGAAGCAAATGGACCGGGTTTCGTCACTGAAGCTTTCTTT.

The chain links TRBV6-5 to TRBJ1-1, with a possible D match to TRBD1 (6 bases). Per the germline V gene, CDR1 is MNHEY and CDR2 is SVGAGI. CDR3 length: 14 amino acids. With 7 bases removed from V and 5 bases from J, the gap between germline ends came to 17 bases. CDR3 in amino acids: CASIVPGAVTEAFF. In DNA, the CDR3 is TGTGCCAGCATCGTCCCAGGGGCAGTTACTGAAGCTTTCTTT.

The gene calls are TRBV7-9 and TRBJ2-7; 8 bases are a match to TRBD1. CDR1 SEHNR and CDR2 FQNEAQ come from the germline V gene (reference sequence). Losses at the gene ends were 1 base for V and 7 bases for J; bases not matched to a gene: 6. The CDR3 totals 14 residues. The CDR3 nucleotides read TGTGCCAGCAGCTTAGGCCAGGGGGCGGGGGAGCAGTACTTC. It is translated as CASSLGQGAGEQYF. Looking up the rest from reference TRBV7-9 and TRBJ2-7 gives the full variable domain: DTGVSQNPRHKITKRGQNVTFRCDPISEHNRLYWYRQTLGQGPEFLTYFQNEAQLEKSRLLSDRFSAERPKGSFSTLEIQRTEQGDSAMYLCASSLGQGAGEQYFGPGTRLTVT.

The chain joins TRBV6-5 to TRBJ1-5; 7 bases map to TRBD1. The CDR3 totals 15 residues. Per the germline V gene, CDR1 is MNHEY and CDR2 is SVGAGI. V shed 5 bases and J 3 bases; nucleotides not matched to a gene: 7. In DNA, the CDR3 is TGTGCCAGCAGTCCGACAGGGACAGACAATCAGCCCCAGCATTTT. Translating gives CASSPTGTDNQPQHF.

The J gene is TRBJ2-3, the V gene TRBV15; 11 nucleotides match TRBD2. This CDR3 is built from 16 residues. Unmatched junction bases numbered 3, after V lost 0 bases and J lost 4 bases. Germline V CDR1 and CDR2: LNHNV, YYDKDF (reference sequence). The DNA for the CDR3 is TGTGCCACCAGCAGAGATCTAGCGGGGGGTTCAGATACGCAGTATTTT. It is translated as CATSRDLAGGSDTQYF.

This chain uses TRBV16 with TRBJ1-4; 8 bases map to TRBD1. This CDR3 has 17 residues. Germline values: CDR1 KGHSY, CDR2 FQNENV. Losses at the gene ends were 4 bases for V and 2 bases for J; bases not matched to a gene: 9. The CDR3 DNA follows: TGTGCCAGCAGCCGAGCCACAGGGGGTGCCACTAATGAAAAACTGTTTTTT. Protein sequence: CASSRATGGATNEKLFF. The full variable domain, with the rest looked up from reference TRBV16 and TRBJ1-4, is GEEVAQTPKHLVRGEGQKAKLYCAPIKGHSYVFWYQQVLKNEFKFLISFQNENVFDETGMPKERFSAKCLPNSPCSLEIQATKLEDSAVYFCASSRATGGATNEKLFFGSGTQLSVL.

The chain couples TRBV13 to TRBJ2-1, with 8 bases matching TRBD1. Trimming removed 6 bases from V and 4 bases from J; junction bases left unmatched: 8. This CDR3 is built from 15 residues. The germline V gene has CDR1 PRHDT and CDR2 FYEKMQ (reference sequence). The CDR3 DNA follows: TGTGCCAGCAGTACGGACAGGGAATATTACAATGAGCAGTTCTTC. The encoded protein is CASSTDREYYNEQFF.

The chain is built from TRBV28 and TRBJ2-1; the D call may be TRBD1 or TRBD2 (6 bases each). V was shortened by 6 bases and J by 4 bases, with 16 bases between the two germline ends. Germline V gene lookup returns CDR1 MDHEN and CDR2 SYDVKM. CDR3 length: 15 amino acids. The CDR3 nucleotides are TGTGCCAGCAGGGGGGGACAAACATCTTACAATGAGCAGTTCTTC. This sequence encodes CASRGGQTSYNEQFF.

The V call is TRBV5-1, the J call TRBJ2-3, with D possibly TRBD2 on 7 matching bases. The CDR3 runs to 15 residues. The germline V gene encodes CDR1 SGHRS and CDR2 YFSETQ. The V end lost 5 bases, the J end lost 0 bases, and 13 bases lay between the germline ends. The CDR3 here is CASRGGPQSTDTQYF. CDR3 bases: TGCGCCAGCAGGGGGGGGCCGCAGAGCACAGATACGCAGTATTTT.

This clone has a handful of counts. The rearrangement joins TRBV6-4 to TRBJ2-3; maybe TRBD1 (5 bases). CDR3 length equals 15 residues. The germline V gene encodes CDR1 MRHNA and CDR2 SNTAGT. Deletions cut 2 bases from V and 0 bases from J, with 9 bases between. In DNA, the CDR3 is TGTGCCAGCAGTGACGAATCAGGGAGCACAGATACGCAGTATTTT. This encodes CASSDESGSTDTQYF.

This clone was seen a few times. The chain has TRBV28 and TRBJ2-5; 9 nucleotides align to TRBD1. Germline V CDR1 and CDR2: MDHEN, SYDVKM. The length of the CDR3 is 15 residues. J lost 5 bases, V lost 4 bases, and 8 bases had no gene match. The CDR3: CASSSPTGGYETQYF. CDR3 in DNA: TGTGCCAGCAGTTCACCAACAGGGGGCTACGAGACCCAGTACTTC.